The entry below gives a single TCR beta chain sequence along with its context. Assay: immunoSEQ multiplex PCR; the TCRdb copy retains only in-frame clones and omits some. The sample contains some 77,000 clones, more than 90% of which appear only once. Germline CDR1 is MDHEN and CDR2 is SYDVKM. This CDR3 has 20 amino acids. The V end lost 7 bases, the J end lost 5 bases, and 30 bases lay between the germline ends. This specimen belongs to a study of T cell changes during pregnancy in multiple sclerosis. The specimen was peripheral blood, collected in the second trimester of pregnancy. The J gene is TRBJ1-6, the V gene TRBV28, with D possibly being TRBD1 (6 bases). The receptor comes from a female donor in good health, enrolled as a control in a pregnancy study. CDR3 protein: CASTKPGGGGVFRDNSPLHF. The CDR3 DNA follows: TGTGCCAGCACCAAGCCAGGCGGGGGCGGCGTTTTTCGGGATAATTCACCCCTCCACTTT.